This entry lists 20 T cell receptor beta chains sequenced from one sample in a study of vaccination effects on CD4 cells after COVID-19. Profiling relied on immunoSEQ multiplex PCR, and the TCRdb table lists in-frame clones only, not all of them. The sample lists around 22,000 clones, 65% to 85% occurring once. Before sequencing, viral peptide pools were used by the ViraFEST assay to expand antigen-specific CD4+ T cells. Following 10 days of culture, CD4+ T cells were isolated. No antigen has been identified for these receptors. The sequences come from CD4+ T cells from PBMCs cultured with HCoV-229E spike peptides, collected before COVID-19 vaccination. The receptors stem from a human donor who received a COVID-19 vaccine.

The chain recombines TRBV15 with TRBJ2-2, with unresolved D. The germline gives CDR1 LNHNV, CDR2 YYDKDF (reference sequence). The CDR3 loop spans 17 amino acids. Trimming removed 3 bases at V and 0 bases at J, with 14 bases between. CDR3 residues: CATSSIWPRANTGELFF. The CDR3, as DNA: TGTGCCACCAGCAGCATTTGGCCACGCGCGAACACCGGGGAGCTGTTTTTT. Combining the CDR3 with reference TRBV15 and TRBJ2-2 gives the whole variable domain DAMVIQNPRYQVTQFGKPVTLSCSQTLNHNVMYWYQQKSSQAPKLLFHYYDKDFNNEADTPDNFQSRRPNTSFCFLDIRSPGLGDTAMYLCATSSIWPRANTGELFFGEGSRLTVL.

This chain links TRBV5-6 with TRBJ1-1; D is possibly TRBD1 (5 bases). Germline CDR1 and CDR2: SGHDT and YYEEEE. This CDR3 comprises 16 residues. V lost 0 bases and J lost 1, with 13 bases in between. CDR3 loop: CASSLAGAQANTEAFF. CDR3 bases: TGTGCCAGCAGCTTGGCCGGAGCACAGGCGAACACTGAAGCTTTCTTT.

The genes are TRBV6-5 and TRBJ2-3, with no clear D. The CDR3 totals 16 residues. V was pared by 0 bases and J by 0 bases, with 10 bases between. Per germline, CDR1 MNHEY and CDR2 SVGAGI. In DNA, the CDR3 is TGTGCCAGCAGTTACTCTGGCGGAGTTAGCACAGATACGCAGTATTTT. As protein: CASSYSGGVSTDTQYF.

This sequence joins TRBV6-5 and TRBJ1-1, with 11 nucleotides matching TRBD1. V was clipped by 0 bases and J by 4 bases; unmatched bases: 1. The CDR3 length is 15 residues. Germline V lookup: CDR1 MNHEY, CDR2 SVGAGI. CDR3 sequence: CASSYSGQGVTEAFF. CDR3 DNA sequence: TGTGCCAGCAGTTACTCGGGACAGGGGGTCACTGAAGCTTTCTTT.

The chain employs TRBV7-9 and TRBJ1-1, with TRBD1 identical over 7 bases. CDR1 and CDR2 from the germline V gene are SEHNR and FQNEAQ (reference sequence). The length of the CDR3 is 15 residues. Trimming cost V 5 bases and J 1 base; bases outside gene matches: 7. DNA of the CDR3: TGTGCCAGCAGCGGCGCCCAGGGGGGGAACACTGAAGCTTTCTTT. Translation gives CASSGAQGGNTEAFF. The full variable domain, with the rest looked up from reference TRBV7-9 and TRBJ1-1, is DTGVSQNPRHKITKRGQNVTFRCDPISEHNRLYWYRQTLGQGPEFLTYFQNEAQLEKSRLLSDRFSAERPKGSFSTLEIQRTEQGDSAMYLCASSGAQGGNTEAFFGQGTRLTVV.

J is TRBJ2-4 and V is TRBV6-5; D remains unclear. The CDR3 is 13 residues long. Germline CDR1 reads MNHEY; CDR2 reads SVGAGI. The V gene lost 8 bases and the J gene lost 3 bases, with 11 bases spanning the gap. CDR3 residues: CASGRVGKNIQYF. The CDR3 region has the DNA TGTGCCAGCGGACGAGTCGGCAAAAACATTCAGTACTTC.

The chain recombines TRBV20-1 with TRBJ1-2, with TRBD1 matching 7 bases. This CDR3 is 11 amino acids long. Per germline, CDR1 DFQATT and CDR2 SNEGSKA (reference sequence). The CDR3 sequence is CGETGRYGYTF. The DNA for the CDR3 is TGCGGTGAGACAGGGCGATATGGCTACACCTTC.

The chain couples TRBV5-1 to TRBJ2-1; the D gene is possibly TRBD2 (5 bases). There are 15 residues in the CDR3. The V end was cut by 4 bases, the J end by 5 bases, with 16 bases between. Looked up from germline, CDR1 is SGHRS and CDR2 is YFSETQ. The CDR3 region has the DNA TGCGCCAGCAGCATTAGCGCACCACCAAACAATGAGCAGTTCTTC. It codes for CASSISAPPNNEQFF.

The gene calls are TRBV7-2 and TRBJ1-2; D perhaps matches TRBD1 (5 bases). The CDR3 sequence is 14 residues long. The V and J ends lost 5 bases and 3 bases respectively, with 13 bases between them. CDR1 and CDR2 from the germline V gene are SGHTA and FQGNSA. The CDR3 is CASSPFRAHYGYTF. The CDR3 DNA reads TGTGCCAGCAGCCCCTTCAGGGCCCACTATGGCTACACCTTC.

The rearrangement links TRBV9 to TRBJ1-5; D is uncertain. The germline V gene encodes CDR1 SGDLS and CDR2 YYNGEE. There are 15 residues in the CDR3. Trimming removed 4 bases at V and 2 bases at J, with 13 bases between. CDR3 sequence: CASSPTSGGNQPQHF. The DNA of the CDR3 is TGTGCCAGCAGCCCCACGAGCGGGGGCAATCAGCCCCAGCATTTT.

This sequence joins TRBV5-5 and TRBJ1-5; D not resolved. Germline values: CDR1 SGHKS, CDR2 YYEKEE (reference sequence). This CDR3 comprises 15 residues. Trimming cost V 4 bases and J 6 bases, with 17 bases left between them. The CDR3 loop reads CASSMYNQRSQPQHF. For the CDR3, the DNA is TGTGCCAGCAGCATGTACAATCAAAGAAGTCAGCCCCAGCATTTT.

This rearrangement joins TRBV5-4 to TRBJ1-4; D unresolved. The CDR3 is 13 amino acids. Germline CDR1 and CDR2: SGHNT and YYREEE (reference sequence). Trimming took off 0 bases at V and 6 bases at J, with 6 bases between the two ends. Here the CDR3 reads CASSLVTDEKLFF. The CDR3 DNA follows: TGTGCCAGCAGCTTGGTGACGGATGAAAAACTGTTTTTT.

V is TRBV27 and J is TRBJ2-1, with 8 bases lining up with TRBD1. The trim removed 6 bases at V and 6 bases at J, leaving 7 bases unmatched. The germline CDR1 and CDR2 sequences are MNHEY and SMNVEV (reference sequence). CDR3 length equals 14 residues. Written as DNA, the CDR3 is TGTGCCAGCAGCACCCGGGACAGGTTCAATGAGCAGTTCTTC. Amino acid sequence: CASSTRDRFNEQFF.

The CDR3 region is CASSLVHSSLNTEAFF. The CDR3 region has the DNA TGTGCCAGCAGTTTGGTGCACTCCAGTTTGAACACTGAAGCTTTCTTT. The genes are TRBV28 and TRBJ1-1; D not resolved. V dropped 3 bases and J dropped 0 bases, with 14 bases sitting between them. The length of the CDR3 is 16 residues. CDR1 and CDR2 from the germline V gene are MDHEN and SYDVKM.

The J gene is TRBJ1-2, the V gene TRBV6-1; no clear D gene. This CDR3 spans 14 amino acids. The V end was cut by 2 bases, the J end by 1 base, with 8 bases between. CDR1 is MNHNS and CDR2 is SASEGT in the germline V gene. The CDR3 bases are TGTGCCAGCAGTGAATTTAGCATTAACTATGGCTACACCTTC. Translation: CASSEFSINYGYTF.

This clone was picked up a small number of times. The J gene is TRBJ2-1, the V gene TRBV5-1; the D gene is possibly TRBD2 (6 bases). CDR1 and CDR2 from the germline V gene are SGHRS and YFSETQ. This CDR3 region has 16 residues. Trimming took off 1 base at V and 7 bases at J, with 18 bases between the two ends. The CDR3 sequence: CASSLSGPTGGNEQFF. The DNA for the CDR3 is TGCGCCAGCAGCTTGTCGGGACCGACTGGGGGGAATGAGCAGTTCTTC.

This chain joins TRBV6-5 and TRBJ2-3; 8 nucleotides match TRBD2. Germline CDR1 and CDR2: MNHEY and SVGAGI. The trim removed 0 bases at V and 3 bases at J, leaving 2 bases unmatched. This CDR3 has 15 amino acids. The CDR3 protein is CASSYSGLETDTQYF. In nucleotides, the CDR3 is TGTGCCAGCAGTTACTCGGGACTAGAGACAGATACGCAGTATTTT.

The chain joins TRBV11-3 to TRBJ1-1; D not certain. Trimming pared 0 bases from V and 5 bases from J, leaving 13 bases between. CDR3 size: 15 residues. Germline V gene data show CDR1 as SGHNT and CDR2 as YENEEA. CDR3 sequence reads: CASSLDYNVGTEAFF. For the CDR3, the DNA is TGTGCCAGCAGCTTAGATTATAACGTCGGGACTGAAGCTTTCTTT.

The rearrangement links TRBV6-5 to TRBJ1-1; perhaps TRBD1 as D (5 bases). This CDR3 spans 14 amino acids. The ends were cut back, 4 bases at V and 3 bases at J, with 12 bases in the middle. Germline loops: CDR1 MNHEY, CDR2 SVGAGI. The CDR3 protein is CASSFGGVDTEAFF. In nucleotides, the CDR3 is TGTGCCAGCAGTTTTGGGGGAGTTGACACTGAAGCTTTCTTT.

The chain uses TRBV19 and TRBJ1-2, with a weak D call TRBD1 (5 bases). Germline lookup yields CDR1 LNHDA and CDR2 SQIVND (reference sequence). With 7 bases removed from V and 2 bases from J, the gap between germline ends came to 17 bases. This CDR3 has 15 residues. The CDR3 spells CASTLSSGGNYGYTF. CDR3 nucleotide sequence: TGTGCCAGTACCCTCAGCTCCGGGGGGAACTATGGCTACACCTTC.